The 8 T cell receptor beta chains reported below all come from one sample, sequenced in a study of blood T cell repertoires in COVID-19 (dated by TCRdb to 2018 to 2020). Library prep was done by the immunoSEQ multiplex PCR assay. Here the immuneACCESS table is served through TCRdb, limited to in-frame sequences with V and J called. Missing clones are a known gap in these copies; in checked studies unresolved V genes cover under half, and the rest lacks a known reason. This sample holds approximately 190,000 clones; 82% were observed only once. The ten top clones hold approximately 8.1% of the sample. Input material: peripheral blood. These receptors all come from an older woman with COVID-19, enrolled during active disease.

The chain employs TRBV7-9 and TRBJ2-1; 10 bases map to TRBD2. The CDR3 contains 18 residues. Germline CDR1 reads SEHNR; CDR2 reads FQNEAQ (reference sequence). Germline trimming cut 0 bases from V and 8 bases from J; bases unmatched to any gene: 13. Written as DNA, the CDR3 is TGTGCCAGCAGCTTAGCGCTAAAGCGGGAGGGCTTAAGAGATGAGCAGTTCTTC. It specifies CASSLALKREGLRDEQFF. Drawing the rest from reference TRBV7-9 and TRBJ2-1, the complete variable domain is DTGVSQNPRHKITKRGQNVTFRCDPISEHNRLYWYRQTLGQGPEFLTYFQNEAQLEKSRLLSDRFSAERPKGSFSTLEIQRTEQGDSAMYLCASSLALKREGLRDEQFFGPGTRLTVL.

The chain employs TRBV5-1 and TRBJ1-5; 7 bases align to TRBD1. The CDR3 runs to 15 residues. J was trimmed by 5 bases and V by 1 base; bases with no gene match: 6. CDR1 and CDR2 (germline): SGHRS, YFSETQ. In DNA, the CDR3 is TGCGCCAGCAGCTTGTCGGGACAGAGATATCAGCCCCAGCATTTT. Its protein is CASSLSGQRYQPQHF.

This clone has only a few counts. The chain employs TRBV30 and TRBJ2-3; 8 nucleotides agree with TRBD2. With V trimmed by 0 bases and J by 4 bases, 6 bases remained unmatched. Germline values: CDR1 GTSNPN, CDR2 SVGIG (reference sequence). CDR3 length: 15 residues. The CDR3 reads CAWSVLGLASDTQYF. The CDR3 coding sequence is TGTGCCTGGAGTGTACTAGGACTAGCCTCAGATACGCAGTATTTT. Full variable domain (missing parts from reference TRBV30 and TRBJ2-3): SQTIHQWPATLVQPVGSPLSLECTVEGTSNPNLYWYRQAAGRGLQLLFYSVGIGQISSEVPQNLSASRPQDRQFILSSKKLLLSDSGFYLCAWSVLGLASDTQYFGPGTRLTVL.

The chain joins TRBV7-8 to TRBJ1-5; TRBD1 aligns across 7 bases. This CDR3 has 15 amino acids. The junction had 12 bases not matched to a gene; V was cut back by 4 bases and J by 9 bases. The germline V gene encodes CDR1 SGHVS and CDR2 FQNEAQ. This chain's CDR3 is CASSSLTGADAPQHF. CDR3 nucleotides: TGTGCCAGCAGCTCGCTTACAGGGGCAGATGCGCCCCAGCATTTT.

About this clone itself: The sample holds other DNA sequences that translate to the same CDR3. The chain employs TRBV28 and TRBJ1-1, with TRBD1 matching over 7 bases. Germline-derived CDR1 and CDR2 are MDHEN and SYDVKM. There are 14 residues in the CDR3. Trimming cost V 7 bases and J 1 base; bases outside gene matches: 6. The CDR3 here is CASIRQGGNTEAFF. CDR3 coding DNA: TGTGCCAGCATCCGACAGGGCGGGAACACTGAAGCTTTCTTT.

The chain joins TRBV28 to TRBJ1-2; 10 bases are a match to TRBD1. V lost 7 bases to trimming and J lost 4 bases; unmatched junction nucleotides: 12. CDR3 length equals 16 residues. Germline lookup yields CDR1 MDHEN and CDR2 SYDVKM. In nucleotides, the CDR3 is TGTGCCAGCACCGCCGGGCTCCGGGACAGGGGCTATGGCTACACCTTC. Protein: CASTAGLRDRGYGYTF.

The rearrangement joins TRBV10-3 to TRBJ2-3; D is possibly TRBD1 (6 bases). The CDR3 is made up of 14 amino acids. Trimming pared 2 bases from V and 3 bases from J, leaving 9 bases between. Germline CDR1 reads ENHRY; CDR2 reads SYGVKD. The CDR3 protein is CAISEGRGTDTQYF. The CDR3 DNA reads TGTGCCATCAGTGAGGGCAGGGGTACAGATACGCAGTATTTT.

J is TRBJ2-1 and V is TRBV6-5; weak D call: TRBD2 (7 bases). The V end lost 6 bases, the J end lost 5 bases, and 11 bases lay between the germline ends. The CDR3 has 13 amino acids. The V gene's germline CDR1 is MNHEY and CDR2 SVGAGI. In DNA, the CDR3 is TGTGCCAGCAGGAGCGGGACAAACAATGAGCAGTTCTTC. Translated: CASRSGTNNEQFF.